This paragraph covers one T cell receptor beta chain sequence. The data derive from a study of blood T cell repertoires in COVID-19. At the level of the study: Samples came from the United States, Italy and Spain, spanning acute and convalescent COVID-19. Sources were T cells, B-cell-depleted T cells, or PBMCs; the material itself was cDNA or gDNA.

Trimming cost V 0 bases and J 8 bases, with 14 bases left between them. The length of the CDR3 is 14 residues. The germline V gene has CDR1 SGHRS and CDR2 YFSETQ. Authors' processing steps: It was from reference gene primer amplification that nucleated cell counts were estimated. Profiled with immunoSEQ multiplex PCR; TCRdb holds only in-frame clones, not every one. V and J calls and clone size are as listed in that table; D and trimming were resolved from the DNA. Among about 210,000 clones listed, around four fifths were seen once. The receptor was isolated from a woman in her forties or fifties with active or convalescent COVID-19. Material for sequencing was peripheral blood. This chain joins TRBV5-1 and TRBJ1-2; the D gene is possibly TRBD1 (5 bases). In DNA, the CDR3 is TGCGCCAGCAGCTTGGGACAGCCCGAAGGGGGCTACACCTTC. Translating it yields CASSLGQPEGGYTF. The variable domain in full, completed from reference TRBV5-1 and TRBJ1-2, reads KAGVTQTPRYLIKTRGQQVTLSCSPISGHRSVSWYQQTPGQGLQFLFEYFSETQRNKGNFPGRFSGRQFSNSRSEMNVSTLELGDSALYLCASSLGQPEGGYTFGSGTRLTVV.